This record covers a single T cell receptor (beta chain). Its target is not known. This sample was taken from a study of beta chain features in type 1 diabetes. Across the study: Cell yields, gender and age were comparable in patients and healthy donors.

The study, taken as a whole, reports: Lower insertion and higher deletion counts appeared at VDJ junctions in type 1 diabetes patients. The study found that naive, central memory and Treg TCRB repertoires appeared more similar in patients than in healthy donors.

The entirety of the isolated RNA underwent reverse transcription, so expressed TCRB transcripts were sequenced. TCRdb keeps only in-frame clones here, not all; method: immunoSEQ multiplex PCR. This table has 160,000 or so clones, roughly 11% appearing once. Germline V CDR1 and CDR2: MNHEY, SVGAGI. This CDR3 has 14 residues. Unmatched junction bases numbered 5, after V lost 5 bases and J lost 2 bases. The genes are TRBV6-5 and TRBJ2-7; TRBD1 matches at 8 bases. The receptor was derived from a man aged 18 to 30 in good health. The material sequenced was central memory CD4+ T cells from blood. For the CDR3, the DNA is TGTGCCAGCAGTAATCACAGGGGGACCTACGAGCAGTACTTC. Translated: CASSNHRGTYEQYF.